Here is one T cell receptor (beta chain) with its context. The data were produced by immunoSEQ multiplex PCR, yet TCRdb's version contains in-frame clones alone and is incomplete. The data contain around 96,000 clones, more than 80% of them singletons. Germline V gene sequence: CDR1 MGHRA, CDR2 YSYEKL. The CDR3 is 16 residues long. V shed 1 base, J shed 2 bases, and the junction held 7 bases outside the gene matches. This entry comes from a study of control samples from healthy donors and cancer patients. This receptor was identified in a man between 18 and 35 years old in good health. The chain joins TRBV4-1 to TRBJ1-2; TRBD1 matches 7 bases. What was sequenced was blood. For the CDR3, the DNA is TGCGCCAGCAGCCAAGGTAGGGGACAGAAGAACTATGGCTACACCTTC. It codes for CASSQGRGQKNYGYTF.